A selection of T cell receptor beta chains follows, all from one sample in a study of blood T cell repertoires in COVID-19. Some clones are missing from TCRdb's copy, which holds only in-frame ones; the method was immunoSEQ multiplex PCR. This table holds a few hundred thousand clones, about 88% found once. The sequenced sample was PBMCs or T cells enriched from blood (not recorded which). The receptors originated from a woman between 45 and 65 years old who had recovered from COVID-19. Both conserved end residues are part of each CDR3. A D gene is named only where the DNA matches it firmly. Size tells how often a clone was seen (once, few, many) or the class of an expanded clone, and some rows leave it out.

j_gene | v_gene | abundance | d_gene | CDR3nt | CDR3aa
TRBJ2-7 | TRBV10-1 | . | . | TGCGCCAGCAGTGCGATGGGGGCAGGGAGAAGCTCCTACGAGCAGTACTTC | CASSAMGAGRSSYEQYF
TRBJ2-7 | TRBV28 | . | . | TGTGCCAGCAGTCAGCACGGGAGTTCCTACGAGCAGTACTTC | CASSQHGSSYEQYF
TRBJ2-1 | TRBV5-1 | . | . | TGCGCCAGCAGCTTAGACCCAATAGCGCCTTACAATGAGCAGTTCTTC | CASSLDPIAPYNEQFF
TRBJ2-5 | TRBV9 | . | TRBD1 | TGTGCCAGCAGCGGAATAAGACAGGGATTTGAAGAGACCCAGTACTTC | CASSGIRQGFEETQYF
TRBJ1-2 | TRBV5-4 | . | . | TGTGCCAGCAGCTTGGCCAATGGCTACACCTTC | CASSLANGYTF
TRBJ1-1 | TRBV7-2 | . | . | TGTGCCAGCAGCCCCAGGGTTGGGCCTGAAGCTTTCTTT | CASSPRVGPEAFF
TRBJ1-2 | TRBV6-5 | . | . | TGTGCCAGCAGTCAACAGAAGAACTATGGCTACACCTTC | CASSQQKNYGYTF
TRBJ2-1 | TRBV5-4 | . | TRBD2 | TGTGCCAGCAGCTCGAACAAACTAGCGGGAGCAGGCAATGAGCAGTTCTTC | CASSSNKLAGAGNEQFF
TRBJ2-1 | TRBV24-1 | . | TRBD2 | TGTGCCACCCGGGCTAGCGGATTTTCGGGTGAGCAGTTCTTC | CATRASGFSGEQFF
TRBJ2-5 | TRBV2 | . | TRBD2 | TGTGCCAGCAGCCTCCAAGCGGGAGCAGAGACCCAGTACTTC | CASSLQAGAETQYF
TRBJ2-7 | TRBV28 | . | . | TGTGCCAGCAGTTCATGGACTGACCCCTACGAGCAGTACTTC | CASSSWTDPYEQYF
TRBJ2-1 | TRBV3-1/TRBV3-2 | . | TRBD2 | TGTGCCAGCAGCCACAACTTACTAGCGGGAGGCCTCAATGAGCAGTTCTTC | CASSHNLLAGGLNEQFF
TRBJ2-6 | TRBV7-2 | . | . | TGTGCCAGCAGCTTAGGCAGGGCGTCCCGCTCTGGGGCCAACGTCCTGACTTTC | CASSLGRASRSGANVLTF
TRBJ2-1 | TRBV3-1/TRBV3-2 | . | TRBD2 | TGTGCCAGCAGCCGAACCGGGACTAGCGGGCTAAATGAGCAGTTCTTC | CASSRTGTSGLNEQFF
TRBJ2-7 | TRBV28 | . | . | TGTGCCAGCAGCTCTCGACACTCGCCCACCTACGAGCAGTACTTC | CASSSRHSPTYEQYF
TRBJ2-1 | TRBV7-2 | few | . | TGTGCCAGCAGCCCTACCCGAACCAAAAATGAGCAGTTCTTC | CASSPTRTKNEQFF
TRBJ2-2 | TRBV19 | . | TRBD1 | TGTGCCAGTACCCCCTACAGGGGACGGGAGCTGTTTTTT | CASTPYRGRELFF
TRBJ1-5 | TRBV6-5 | . | TRBD1 | TGTGCCAGTACAAACACAGGGGTTCGCAATCAGCCCCAGCATTTT | CASTNTGVRNQPQHF
TRBJ2-1 | TRBV11-2 | . | TRBD1 | TGTGCCAGCAGCCCCCACCCCCGGGACAGGGCGACCTACAATGAGCAGTTCTTC | CASSPHPRDRATYNEQFF
TRBJ2-6 | TRBV3-1/TRBV3-2 | . | . | TGTGCCAGCAGCCATCGCCTCCTGCCTACTGGGGCCAACGTCCTGACTTTC | CASSHRLLPTGANVLTF
TRBJ2-3 | TRBV6-5 | . | . | TGTGCCAGCAGTTCTGGTCCCGCGGGAGATACGCAGTATTTT | CASSSGPAGDTQYF
TRBJ2-7 | TRBV20-1 | . | . | TGCAGTGTCGGAGTAGGTGGGGAGCAGTACTTC | CSVGVGGEQYF
TRBJ1-2 | TRBV7-9 | . | TRBD1 | TGTGCCAGCAGCCTCAGGACAGGGAGTGGCGGCTACACCTTC | CASSLRTGSGGYTF
TRBJ1-5 | TRBV19 | . | . | TGTGCCAGTAGTATATCGGACAGAAGCAATCAGCCCCAGCATTTT | CASSISDRSNQPQHF
TRBJ1-2 | TRBV24-1 | . | TRBD1 | TGTGCCACCAGTGACCCGACAGGGGGCGCAGGCGGCTACACCTTC | CATSDPTGGAGGYTF
TRBJ2-3 | TRBV7-2 | once | TRBD2 | TGTGCCAGCAGCTCGACTAGCGGGATACGCACAGATACGCAGTATTTT | CASSSTSGIRTDTQYF
TRBJ2-7 | TRBV29-1 | . | . | TGCAGCGTCAAGGACAGTGGGTTCTACGAGCAGTACTTC | CSVKDSGFYEQYF
TRBJ1-6 | TRBV27 | . | TRBD1 | TGTGCCAGCAGTTACACCGGGACAGTGGGGTCGGCGTCCTATAATTCACCCCTCCACTTT | CASSYTGTVGSASYNSPLHF
TRBJ1-1 | TRBV30 | . | . | TGTGCCTGGACCCTCACTGGGCGGGGGCCGAACACTGAAGCTTTCTTT | CAWTLTGRGPNTEAFF
TRBJ1-2 | TRBV6-1 | . | TRBD1 | TGTGCCAGCAGTGAAGCGGGGACAGGGAACTATGGCTACACCTTC | CASSEAGTGNYGYTF
TRBJ2-4 | TRBV28 | . | . | TGTGCCAGCAGTTTAAGTGGCGGGGATGGGACCAAAAACATTCAGTACTTC | CASSLSGGDGTKNIQYF
TRBJ2-3 | TRBV6-2/TRBV6-3 | . | TRBD1 | TGTGCCAGCAGTAAGGGACAGGCGAGACCCACAGATACGCAGTATTTT | CASSKGQARPTDTQYF
TRBJ2-7 | TRBV3-1/TRBV3-2 | few | . | TGTGCCAGCAGCCATACCGGCGGGTGGGAGCAGTACTTC | CASSHTGGWEQYF
TRBJ1-2 | TRBV18 | . | TRBD1 | TGTGCCAGCTCACCGGTGGACAGGGATGGCTACACCTTC | CASSPVDRDGYTF
TRBJ1-3 | TRBV28 | . | . | TGTGCCAGCAGCCTTGGGAGTCAAGGAAACACCATATATTTT | CASSLGSQGNTIYF
TRBJ2-1 | TRBV4-3 | . | . | TGCGCCAGCAGCCAAGATCGGGTTGACAATGAGCAGTTCTTC | CASSQDRVDNEQFF
TRBJ1-4 | TRBV7-6 | . | TRBD1 | TGTGCCAGCAGCTTGACAGGGTTTAATGAAAAACTGTTTTTT | CASSLTGFNEKLFF
TRBJ2-1 | TRBV3-1/TRBV3-2 | . | . | TGTGCCAGCAGCCAAGATGAAGCCCATGAGCAGTTCTTC | CASSQDEAHEQFF
TRBJ2-1 | TRBV11-2 | . | TRBD2 | TGTGCCAGCAGCTTATGGACTAGCAATGAGCAGTTCTTC | CASSLWTSNEQFF
TRBJ2-7 | TRBV20-1 | once | . | TGCAGTGCTCCCGGCCGGGGGGAGCAGTACTTC | CSAPGRGEQYF
TRBJ2-5 | TRBV5-1 | . | . | TGCGCCAGCAGCCTCCCGGGTTCCGGGGGAGAGACCCAGTACTTC | CASSLPGSGGETQYF
TRBJ1-1 | TRBV30 | . | . | TGTGCCTGGAGTTCGGATCCGGGGGCTTTCTTT | CAWSSDPGAFF
TRBJ2-1 | TRBV7-2 | . | TRBD2 | TGTGCCAGCAGCTACGGACTAGCGGGAGACGATGAGCAGTTCTTC | CASSYGLAGDDEQFF
TRBJ1-1 | TRBV7-3 | . | . | TGTGCCAGCAGCATCGGTGTGAACACTGAAGCTTTCTTT | CASSIGVNTEAFF